Presented here are 9 T cell receptor beta chains from one specimen sequenced in a study of blood T cell repertoires in COVID-19. Here immunoSEQ multiplex PCR was the method, and the copy in TCRdb shows in-frame clones only, minus some. The table shows 120,000 to 150,000 clones, with approximately 83% occurring only once. What was sequenced was peripheral blood. These receptors originate from a woman in her sixties with COVID-19, enrolled during active disease.

The chain carries TRBV5-1 and TRBJ2-7; 10 nucleotides agree with TRBD1. Germline V gene data show CDR1 as SGHRS and CDR2 as YFSETQ. The CDR3 sequence is 17 residues long. The junction had 7 bases not matched to a gene; V was cut back by 0 bases and J by 1 base. The CDR3 spells CASSLVSGTGVSYEQYF. The CDR3 coding sequence is TGCGCCAGCAGCTTGGTTTCAGGGACAGGGGTTTCCTACGAGCAGTACTTC.

The V gene is TRBV29-1, the J gene TRBJ2-1; TRBD2 agrees at 7 bases. Germline V gene data show CDR1 as SQVTM and CDR2 as ANQGSEA. The CDR3 is made up of 15 amino acids. V lost 6 bases to trimming and J lost 3 bases; unmatched junction nucleotides: 11. The CDR3 here is CSVESGTNHYNEQFF. The CDR3 DNA sequence: TGCAGCGTAGAATCCGGGACTAACCACTACAATGAGCAGTTCTTC.

This clone was picked up a small number of times. The rearrangement uses TRBV2 and TRBJ2-2; TRBD1 agrees at 7 bases. J lost 3 bases, V lost 8 bases, and 0 bases had no gene match. The CDR3 runs 12 residues. Germline values: CDR1 SNHLY, CDR2 FYNNEI. CDR3 in DNA: TGTGCCAGCGACAGGGACACCGGGGAGCTGTTTTTT. It codes for CASDRDTGELFF.

This chain links TRBV7-9 with TRBJ2-2; perhaps TRBD2 as D (5 bases). Deletions cut 2 bases from V and 1 base from J, with 11 bases between. The CDR3 has 16 amino acids. From germline, CDR1 is SEHNR and CDR2 FQNEAQ (reference sequence). CDR3 amino acids: CASSLLSAVNTGELFF. Written as DNA, the CDR3 is TGTGCCAGCAGCTTATTATCAGCGGTGAACACCGGGGAGCTGTTTTTT.

This clone occurred a few times. The rearrangement joins TRBV19 to TRBJ1-2; 12 bases align to TRBD1. The CDR3 consists of 12 residues. The germline V gene has CDR1 LNHDA and CDR2 SQIVND (reference sequence). V lost 11 bases to trimming and J lost 2 bases; unmatched junction nucleotides: 0. The CDR3 region is CAGTGGNYGYTF. For the CDR3, the DNA is TGTGCCGGGACAGGGGGCAACTATGGCTACACCTTC.

This clone was seen a few times. The chain employs TRBV5-1 and TRBJ1-6; 8 bases are shared with TRBD1. This CDR3 contains 13 residues. The V segment lost 4 bases and the J segment 10 bases; nucleotides outside the gene matches: 4. The V gene's germline CDR1 is SGHRS and CDR2 YFSETQ. The CDR3 DNA follows: TGCGCCAGCAGCATCGACAGGGGCTCACCCCTCCACTTT. Protein sequence: CASSIDRGSPLHF.

The chain is built from TRBV6-1 and TRBJ2-3; 7 bases are a match to TRBD1. Germline CDR1 MNHNS, CDR2 SASEGT. Unmatched junction bases numbered 15, after V lost 2 bases and J lost 4 bases. CDR3 length equals 18 residues. The CDR3 region is CASSEFWPTGTGADTQYF. For the CDR3, the DNA is TGTGCCAGCAGTGAATTTTGGCCGACAGGGACGGGCGCAGATACGCAGTATTTT.

The rearrangement links TRBV5-4 to TRBJ1-2; D may be TRBD1 (6 bases). V lost 4 bases and J 1 base, leaving 14 bases between the germline ends. Germline V gives CDR1 SGHNT, CDR2 YYREEE (reference sequence). This CDR3 region has 15 residues. CDR3 sequence reads: CASSLQGSVNYGYTF. The CDR3 DNA reads TGTGCCAGCAGCCTACAGGGCTCCGTTAACTATGGCTACACCTTC. The variable domain in full, completed from reference TRBV5-4 and TRBJ1-2, reads ETGVTQSPTHLIKTRGQQVTLRCSSQSGHNTVSWYQQALGQGPQFIFQYYREEENGRGNFPPRFSGLQFPNYSSELNVNALELDDSALYLCASSLQGSVNYGYTFGSGTRLTVV.

The V and J genes are TRBV4-1 and TRBJ1-2; possibly TRBD1 for D (5 bases). CDR1 is MGHRA, CDR2 YSYEKL, per germline. The germline V and J ends were trimmed by 4 bases and 4 bases, with 16 bases remaining between them. This CDR3 has 15 amino acids. DNA for the CDR3: TGCGCCAGCAGCCGCACAGGAGAAGGGCCCTATGGCTACACCTTC. Amino acids: CASSRTGEGPYGYTF.